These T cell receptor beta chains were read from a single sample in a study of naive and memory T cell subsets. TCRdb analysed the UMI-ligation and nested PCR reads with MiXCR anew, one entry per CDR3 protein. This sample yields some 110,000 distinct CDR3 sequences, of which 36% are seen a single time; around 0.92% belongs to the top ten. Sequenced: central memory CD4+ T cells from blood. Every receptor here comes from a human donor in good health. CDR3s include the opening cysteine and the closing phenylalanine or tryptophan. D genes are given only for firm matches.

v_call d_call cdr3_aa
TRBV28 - CASSLGSNEQFF
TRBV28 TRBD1 CASSTTGVNTEAFF
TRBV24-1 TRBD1 CATSPDRAFYNEQFF
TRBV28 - CASRGRPYNEQFF
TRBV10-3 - CAISERDTEQYF
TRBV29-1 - CSSRLSETQYF
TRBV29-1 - CSVGTDNNSPLHF
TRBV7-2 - CASSLGPGRDIQYF
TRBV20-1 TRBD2 CSASWLAGDEQFF
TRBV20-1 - CSARVGDTGSAEAFF
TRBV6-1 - CASSEGGPLTRNTQYF
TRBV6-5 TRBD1 CASSEQGARNTIYF
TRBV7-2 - CASSLGGRNYGYTF
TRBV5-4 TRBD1 CASSFDRDSPLHF
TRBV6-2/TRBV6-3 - CASSYGQGRQETQYF
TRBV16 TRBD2 CASSRLAGGHNEQFF
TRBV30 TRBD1 CACVQGQGYEQYF
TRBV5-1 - CASRYDGYEQYF
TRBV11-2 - CASSRRLDNEQFF
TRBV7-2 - CASSGRGSGAKNIQYF
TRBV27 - CASRQGSEKLFF